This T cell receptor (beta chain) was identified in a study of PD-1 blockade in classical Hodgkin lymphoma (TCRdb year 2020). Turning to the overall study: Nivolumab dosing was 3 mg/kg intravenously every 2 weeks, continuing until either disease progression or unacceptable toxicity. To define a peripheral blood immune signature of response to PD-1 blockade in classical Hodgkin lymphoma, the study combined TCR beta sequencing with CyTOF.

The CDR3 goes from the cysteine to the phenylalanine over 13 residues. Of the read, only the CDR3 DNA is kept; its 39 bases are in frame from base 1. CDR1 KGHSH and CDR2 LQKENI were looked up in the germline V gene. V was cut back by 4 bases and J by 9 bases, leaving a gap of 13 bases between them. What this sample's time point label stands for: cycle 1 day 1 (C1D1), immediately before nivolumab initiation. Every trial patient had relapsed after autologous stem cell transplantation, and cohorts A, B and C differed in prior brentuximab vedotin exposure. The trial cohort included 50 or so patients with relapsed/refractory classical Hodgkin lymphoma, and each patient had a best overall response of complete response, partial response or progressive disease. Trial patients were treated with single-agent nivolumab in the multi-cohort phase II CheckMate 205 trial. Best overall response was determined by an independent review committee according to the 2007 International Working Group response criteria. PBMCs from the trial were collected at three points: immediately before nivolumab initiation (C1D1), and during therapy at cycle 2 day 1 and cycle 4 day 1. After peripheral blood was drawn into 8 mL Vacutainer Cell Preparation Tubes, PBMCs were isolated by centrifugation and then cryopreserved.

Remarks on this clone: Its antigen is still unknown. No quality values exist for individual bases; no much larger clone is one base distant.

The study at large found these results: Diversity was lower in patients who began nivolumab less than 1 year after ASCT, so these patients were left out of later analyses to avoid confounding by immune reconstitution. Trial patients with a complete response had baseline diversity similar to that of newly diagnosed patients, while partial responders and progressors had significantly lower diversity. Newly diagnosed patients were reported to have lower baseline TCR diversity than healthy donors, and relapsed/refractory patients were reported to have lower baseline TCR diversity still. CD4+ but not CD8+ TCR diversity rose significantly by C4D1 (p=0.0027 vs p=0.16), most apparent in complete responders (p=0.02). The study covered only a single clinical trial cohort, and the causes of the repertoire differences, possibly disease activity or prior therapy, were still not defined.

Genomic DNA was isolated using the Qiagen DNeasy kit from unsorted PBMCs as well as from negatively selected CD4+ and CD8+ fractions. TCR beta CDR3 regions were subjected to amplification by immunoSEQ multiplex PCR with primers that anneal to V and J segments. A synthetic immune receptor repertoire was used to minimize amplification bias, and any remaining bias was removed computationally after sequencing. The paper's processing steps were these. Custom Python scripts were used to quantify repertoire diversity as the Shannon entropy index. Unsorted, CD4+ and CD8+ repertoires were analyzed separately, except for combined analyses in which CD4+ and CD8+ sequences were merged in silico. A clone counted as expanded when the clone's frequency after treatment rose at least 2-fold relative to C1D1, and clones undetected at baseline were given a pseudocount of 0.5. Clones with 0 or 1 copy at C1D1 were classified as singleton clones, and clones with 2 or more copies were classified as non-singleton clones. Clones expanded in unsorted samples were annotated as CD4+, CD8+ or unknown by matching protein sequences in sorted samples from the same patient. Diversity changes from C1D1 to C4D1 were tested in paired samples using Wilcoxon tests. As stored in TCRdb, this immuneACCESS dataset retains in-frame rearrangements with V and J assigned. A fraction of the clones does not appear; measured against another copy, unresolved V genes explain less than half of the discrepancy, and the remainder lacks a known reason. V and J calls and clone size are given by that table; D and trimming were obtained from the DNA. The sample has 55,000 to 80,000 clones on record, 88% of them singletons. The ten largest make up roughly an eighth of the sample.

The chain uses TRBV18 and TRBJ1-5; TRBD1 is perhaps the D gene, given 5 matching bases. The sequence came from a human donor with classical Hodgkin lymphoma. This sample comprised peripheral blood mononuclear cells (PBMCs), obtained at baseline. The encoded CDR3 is CASSQDSSRPQHF. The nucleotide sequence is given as TGTGCCAGCTCACAAGACAGTTCTCGGCCCCAGCATTTT.